Below, 19 T cell receptor beta chains from the same sample are listed, as sequenced in a study of CD8 T cells in ankylosing spondylitis. Findings and limits, study-wide: For ankylosing spondylitis blood, a TCR beta motif of 7 or 8 highly homologous variants appeared characteristic.

Antigens for these TCRs are unknown. TCRdb used MiXCR to reprocess the 5' RACE reads, holding one entry per CDR3 protein. This sample has more than 600,000 distinct CDR3 sequences, with under 20% found just once. The sample taken for sequencing was blood, either unsorted or a sorted T cell fraction (not recorded which). The source is a male donor with ankylosing spondylitis.

This clonotype was seen more than once but under ten times. This sequence joins TRBV20-1 and TRBJ2-7, with D unclear. Germline CDR1 and CDR2: DFQATT and SNEGSKA (reference sequence). This CDR3 has 13 residues. V was clipped by 0 bases and J by 3 bases, with 9 bases between them. This CDR3 reads CSAREGSNYEQYF. The CDR3 nucleotides read TGCAGTGCTAGAGAGGGCTCAAACTACGAGCAGTACTTC.

Only a few counts were recorded for this clonotype. The genes are TRBV6-1 and TRBJ2-1; 14 nucleotides align to TRBD2. Germline V lookup: CDR1 MNHNS, CDR2 SASEGT. CDR3 size: 19 residues. After removal of 5 bases from V and 2 bases from J, the junction contained 11 bases not matched to a gene. The CDR3, as DNA: TGTGCCAGCAGTCCAGGGACTAGCGGGAGCCTTGGCCCCTACAATGAGCAGTTCTTC. Protein product: CASSPGTSGSLGPYNEQFF.

The chain has TRBV7-2 and TRBJ2-3, with 11 positions matching TRBD2. Germline trimming cut 3 bases from V and 8 bases from J; bases unmatched to any gene: 16. From germline, CDR1 is SGHTA and CDR2 FQGNSA. This CDR3 comprises 18 residues. Written as DNA, the CDR3 is TGTGCCAGCAGCTTCGCCCCTAGCGGGAGGACGACGAGGGCTACGCAGTATTTT. The encoded protein is CASSFAPSGRTTRATQYF.

This clonotype was counted between two and nine times. The chain couples TRBV5-1 to TRBJ1-2; no clear D. Germline CDR1 is SGHRS and CDR2 is YFSETQ. CDR3 length: 16 amino acids. Trimming pared 7 bases from V and 1 base from J, leaving 20 bases between. The chain's CDR3 is CASDPGQNSNNYGYTF. The CDR3 region has the DNA TGCGCCAGCGATCCGGGCCAGAACTCGAATAACTATGGCTACACCTTC. The full variable domain, with the rest looked up from reference TRBV5-1 and TRBJ1-2, is KAGVTQTPRYLIKTRGQQVTLSCSPISGHRSVSWYQQTPGQGLQFLFEYFSETQRNKGNFPGRFSGRQFSNSRSEMNVSTLELGDSALYLCASDPGQNSNNYGYTFGSGTRLTVV.

For the CDR3, the DNA is TGTGCCAGCAGCTTGCCTAGCGAAGATTACGAGCAGTACTTC. Its translation: CASSLPSEDYEQYF. This chain uses TRBV7-9 with TRBJ2-7; TRBD2 is a possible D gene (6 bases). CDR1 and CDR2 from the germline V gene are SEHNR and FQNEAQ (reference sequence). The CDR3 covers 14 residues. V was trimmed by 3 bases and J by 4 bases, leaving 13 bases between them. Drawing the rest from reference TRBV7-9 and TRBJ2-7, the complete variable domain is DTGVSQNPRHKITKRGQNVTFRCDPISEHNRLYWYRQTLGQGPEFLTYFQNEAQLEKSRLLSDRFSAERPKGSFSTLEIQRTEQGDSAMYLCASSLPSEDYEQYFGPGTRLTVT.

This clonotype was seen only a few times. This chain uses TRBV7-8 with TRBJ2-3, with 13 bases matching TRBD2. V lost 1 base, J lost 2 bases, and 3 bases stayed unmatched. Germline values: CDR1 SGHVS, CDR2 FQNEAQ. This CDR3 is built from 17 residues. The CDR3 here is CASSLVGLAGPTDTQYF. CDR3 in DNA: TGTGCCAGCAGCTTAGTGGGACTAGCGGGACCCACAGATACGCAGTATTTT. The full variable domain, in which reference TRBV7-8 and TRBJ2-3 provide the parts outside the CDR3, is GAGVSQSPRYKVAKRGQDVALRCDPISGHVSLFWYQQALGQGPEFLTYFQNEAQLDKSGLPSDRFFAERPEGSVSTLKIQRTQQEDSAVYLCASSLVGLAGPTDTQYFGPGTRLTVL.

This sequence joins TRBV9 and TRBJ2-3; TRBD2 might be the D (6 bases). The CDR3 loop spans 15 amino acids. The V gene lost 2 bases and the J gene lost 2 bases, with 12 bases spanning the gap. Germline loops: CDR1 SGDLS, CDR2 YYNGEE. In DNA, the CDR3 is TGTGCCAGCAGCGTGTCGGGACTGCCCACAGATACGCAGTATTTT. Its protein is CASSVSGLPTDTQYF.

This clonotype was seen more than once but under ten times. This sequence joins TRBV4-3 and TRBJ2-1; 11 bases fit TRBD2. The V segment lost 0 bases and the J segment 1 base; nucleotides outside the gene matches: 2. CDR3 length: 17 residues. In germline, CDR1 is LGHNA, CDR2 YSLEER. In DNA, the CDR3 is TGCGCCAGCAGCCAAGATAGCGGGAGGGCGTCCTACAATGAGCAGTTCTTC. This sequence encodes CASSQDSGRASYNEQFF.

This chain joins TRBV15 and TRBJ2-7; the match to TRBD2 covers 8 bases. The V gene's germline CDR1 is LNHNV and CDR2 YYDKDF (reference sequence). J gave up 5 bases and V 8 bases, and 14 bases lay outside the gene matches. CDR3 length: 15 amino acids. CDR3 sequence reads: CATPRRGAGGHEQYF. The DNA of the CDR3 is TGTGCCACCCCCCGGAGGGGGGCGGGAGGTCACGAGCAGTACTTC.

J is TRBJ1-1 and V is TRBV20-1, with 8 bases fitting TRBD1. Germline V CDR1 and CDR2: DFQATT, SNEGSKA (reference sequence). The length of the CDR3 is 14 residues. V was pared by 3 bases and J by 1 base, with 4 bases of the junction left unmatched. CDR3 protein: CSARSGGWNTEAFF. CDR3 nucleotides: TGCAGTGCTAGGTCAGGGGGCTGGAACACTGAAGCTTTCTTT.

The V gene is TRBV20-1, the J gene TRBJ2-4; 14 bases are a match to TRBD2. This CDR3 contains 16 residues. Germline V gene lookup returns CDR1 DFQATT and CDR2 SNEGSKA (reference sequence). The V and J ends lost 0 bases and 4 bases, in that order; junction bases with no gene match: 2. CDR3: CSARDGTSGGKNIQYF. For the CDR3, the DNA is TGCAGTGCTAGAGATGGGACTAGCGGGGGTAAAAACATTCAGTACTTC.

Written as DNA, the CDR3 is TGTGCCAGCAGTTCAGTCGCGGGGATTTTTAACTATGGCTACACCTTC. This codes for CASSSVAGIFNYGYTF. The chain combines TRBV12-3 or TRBV12-4 with TRBJ1-2; D gene ambiguous. Between the trimmed V and J ends, which lost 4 bases and 1 base, there was a span of 16 bases. CDR3 size: 16 residues.

The chain has TRBV27 and TRBJ2-3, with 8 bases lining up with TRBD1. Per the germline V gene, CDR1 is MNHEY and CDR2 is SMNVEV (reference sequence). The CDR3 has 15 residues. V was clipped by 3 bases and J by 5 bases; unmatched bases: 7. For the CDR3, the DNA is TGTGCCAGCAGTTTGGCAGGGGGCTTTGGAGATACGCAGTATTTT. It encodes CASSLAGGFGDTQYF.

The chain uses TRBV5-1 and TRBJ2-2; perhaps TRBD2 as D (5 bases). Trimming shortened V by 0 bases and J by 6 bases, and 15 bases separated the two germline ends. The CDR3 contains 16 residues. Germline CDR1 is SGHRS and CDR2 is YFSETQ. The DNA of the CDR3 is TGCGCCAGCAGCTTGGAGGGAGCTTATGAGGCCGGGGAGCTGTTTTTT. Translation: CASSLEGAYEAGELFF.

The chain joins TRBV20-1 to TRBJ1-1; the D gene is possibly TRBD1 (5 bases). CDR1 DFQATT and CDR2 SNEGSKA come from the germline V gene (reference sequence). CDR3 length equals 17 residues. V was clipped by 0 bases and J by 1 base, with 18 bases between them. The chain's CDR3 is CSARDTGGDWRNTEAFF. The CDR3 region has the DNA TGCAGTGCTAGAGATACTGGTGGGGACTGGAGGAACACTGAAGCTTTCTTT.

This clonotype was detected a few times. This sequence joins TRBV28 and TRBJ2-5; D uncertain. Trimming took 6 bases from V and 0 from J, leaving 5 bases between them. CDR1 MDHEN and CDR2 SYDVKM come from the germline V gene. The CDR3 is 12 residues long. The chain's CDR3 is CASSPYQETQYF. In nucleotides, the CDR3 is TGTGCCAGCAGCCCATACCAAGAGACCCAGTACTTC.

This clonotype was observed a handful of times. The V gene is TRBV27, the J gene TRBJ2-1, with 7 bases fitting TRBD2. The junction had 12 bases not matched to a gene; V was cut back by 0 bases and J by 4 bases. The germline CDR1 and CDR2 sequences are MNHEY and SMNVEV (reference sequence). The CDR3 sequence is 18 residues long. CDR3 residues: CASSLSGGASAFYNEQFF. CDR3 nucleotides: TGTGCCAGCAGTTTATCGGGAGGGGCTAGCGCCTTTTACAATGAGCAGTTCTTC.

The chain links TRBV20-1 to TRBJ2-1; the match to TRBD2 covers 14 bases. The CDR3 covers 17 residues. Unmatched junction bases numbered 14, after V lost 5 bases and J lost 8 bases. The germline V gene has CDR1 DFQATT and CDR2 SNEGSKA (reference sequence). CDR3 sequence reads: CSAPSRLAGGPWHEQFF. Here the CDR3 DNA reads TGCAGTGCTCCTTCGCGACTAGCGGGAGGGCCTTGGCATGAGCAGTTCTTC.

CDR3 DNA sequence: TGTGCCACCAGTGCGACACGATACAATGAGCAGTTCTTC. Translated: CATSATRYNEQFF. V gene TRBV24-1 combines with J gene TRBJ2-1; D gene unclear. The V gene's germline CDR1 is KGHDR and CDR2 SFDVKD. CDR3 size: 13 residues. V was cut by 5 bases and J by 4 bases, with 8 bases left in between.